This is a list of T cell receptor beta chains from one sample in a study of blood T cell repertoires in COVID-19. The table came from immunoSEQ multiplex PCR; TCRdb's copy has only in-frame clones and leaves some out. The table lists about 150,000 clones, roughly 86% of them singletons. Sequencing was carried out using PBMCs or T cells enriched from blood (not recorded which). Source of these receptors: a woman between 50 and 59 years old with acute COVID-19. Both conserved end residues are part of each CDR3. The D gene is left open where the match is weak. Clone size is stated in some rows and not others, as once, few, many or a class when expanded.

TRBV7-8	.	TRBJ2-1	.	CASSSDEEYYNEQFF	TGTGCCAGCAGCTCAGATGAGGAGTACTACAATGAGCAGTTCTTC
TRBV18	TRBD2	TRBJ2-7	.	CASSQFPETSGASYEQYF	TGTGCCAGCTCTCAATTTCCTGAGACTAGCGGGGCCTCCTACGAGCAGTACTTC
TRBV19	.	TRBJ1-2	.	CASSISGAANYGYTF	TGTGCCAGTAGTATCAGTGGGGCCGCTAACTATGGCTACACCTTC
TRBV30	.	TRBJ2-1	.	CAARTVPYNEQFF	TGTGCCGCCCGGACAGTCCCTTACAATGAGCAGTTCTTC
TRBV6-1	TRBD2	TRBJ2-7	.	CASSEGLAGVNGNYEQYF	TGTGCCAGCAGTGAGGGCCTAGCGGGAGTAAATGGGAACTACGAGCAGTACTTC
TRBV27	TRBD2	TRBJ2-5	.	CASSLTGSSRAGVLETQYF	TGTGCCAGCAGTTTGACCGGATCCTCGAGGGCGGGAGTATTGGAGACCCAGTACTTC
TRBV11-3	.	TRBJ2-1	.	CASSPLGARLYNEQFF	TGTGCCAGCAGCCCCTTGGGGGCCCGGTTATACAATGAGCAGTTCTTC
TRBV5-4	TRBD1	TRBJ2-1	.	CASTQQGRNNEQFF	TGTGCCAGCACCCAACAGGGGCGAAACAATGAGCAGTTCTTC
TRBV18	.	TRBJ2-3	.	CASSPMGQGTDTQYF	TGTGCCAGCTCACCAATGGGGCAGGGAACAGATACGCAGTATTTT
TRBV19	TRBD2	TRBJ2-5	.	CASSIDARGETQYF	TGTGCCAGTAGTATAGATGCGCGGGGGGAGACCCAGTACTTC
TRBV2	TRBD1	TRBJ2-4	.	CASSQPRDRGLENIQYF	TGTGCCAGCAGTCAACCACGGGACAGGGGGCTTGAAAACATTCAGTACTTC
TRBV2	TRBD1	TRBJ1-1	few	CASKVQGASVDTEAFF	TGTGCCAGCAAGGTACAGGGGGCGTCGGTTGACACTGAAGCTTTCTTT
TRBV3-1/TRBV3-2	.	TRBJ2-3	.	CASSQYADTQYF	TGTGCCAGCAGCCAGTATGCAGATACGCAGTATTTT
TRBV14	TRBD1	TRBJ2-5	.	CASSQNRGQETQYF	TGTGCCAGCAGCCAAAACAGGGGGCAAGAGACCCAGTACTTC
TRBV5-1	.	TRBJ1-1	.	CASSLSWTDMNTEAFF	TGCGCCAGCAGCTTGTCATGGACAGATATGAACACTGAAGCTTTCTTT
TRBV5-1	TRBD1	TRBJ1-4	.	CASSLGTGDEKLFF	TGCGCCAGCAGCTTGGGCACAGGGGATGAAAAACTGTTTTTT
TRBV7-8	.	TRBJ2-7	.	CASSLELPLGEQYF	TGTGCCAGCAGCTTAGAACTCCCGCTAGGAGAGCAGTACTTC
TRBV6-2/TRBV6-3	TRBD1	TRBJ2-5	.	CASSLYRGTGVEETQYF	TGTGCCAGCAGTCTCTACCGTGGGACAGGGGTTGAAGAGACCCAGTACTTC
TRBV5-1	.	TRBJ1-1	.	CASSLGTVRNTEAFF	TGCGCCAGCAGCTTGGGGACAGTGAGGAACACTGAAGCTTTCTTT
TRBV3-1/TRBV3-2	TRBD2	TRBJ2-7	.	CATSLREAEQYF	TGTGCTACATCCCTCCGGGAGGCCGAGCAGTACTTC
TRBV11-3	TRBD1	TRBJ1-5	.	CASSLVPGGKGNQPQHF	TGTGCCAGCAGCTTAGTCCCAGGGGGCAAAGGCAATCAGCCCCAGCATTTT
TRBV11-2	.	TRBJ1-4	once	CASSLEPGWGEKLFF	TGTGCCAGCAGCTTAGAGCCAGGTTGGGGCGAAAAACTGTTTTTT
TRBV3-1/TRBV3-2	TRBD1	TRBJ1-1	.	CASSQDRRGRIRAEAFF	TGTGCCAGCAGCCAGGATAGGAGGGGGCGAATAAGGGCTGAAGCTTTCTTT
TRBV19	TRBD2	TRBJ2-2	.	CASIEALAGGVDTGELFF	TGTGCCAGTATCGAAGCGCTAGCGGGAGGAGTGGACACCGGGGAGCTGTTTTTT
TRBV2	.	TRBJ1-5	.	CASSARGEGSPQHF	TGTGCCAGCAGTGCCCGGGGGGAGGGATCGCCCCAGCATTTT
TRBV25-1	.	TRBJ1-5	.	CASSGSDQPQHF	TGTGCCAGCAGTGGCAGTGATCAGCCCCAGCATTTT
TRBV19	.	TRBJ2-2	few	CASSIRQGHTGELFF	TGTGCCAGTAGTATTCGGCAGGGGCACACCGGGGAGCTGTTTTTT
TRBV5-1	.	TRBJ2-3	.	CASSPRLVVGEEVARVDTQYF	TGCGCCAGCAGCCCCCGGTTGGTGGTTGGGGAAGAGGTAGCGAGGGTAGATACGCAGTATTTT
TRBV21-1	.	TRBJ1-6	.	CASSKGRARSSYNSPLHF	TGTGCCAGCAGCAAAGGGAGAGCGAGAAGCTCCTATAATTCACCCCTCCACTTT
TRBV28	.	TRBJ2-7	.	CASISGGRSYEQYF	TGTGCCAGCATCTCCGGGGGGCGGTCCTACGAGCAGTACTTC
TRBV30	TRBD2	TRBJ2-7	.	CACNRGGYEQYF	TGTGCCTGTAACCGGGGGGGCTACGAGCAGTACTTC
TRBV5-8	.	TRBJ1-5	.	CASSLVTGNQPQHF	TGTGCCAGCAGCTTGGTTACAGGGAATCAGCCCCAGCATTTT
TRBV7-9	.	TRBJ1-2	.	CASSPQGGINGYTF	TGTGCCAGCAGCCCACAGGGAGGGATCAATGGCTACACCTTC
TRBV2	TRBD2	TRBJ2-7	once	CASSVLRLAGSYEQYF	TGTGCCAGCAGTGTTCTACGACTAGCGGGGTCCTACGAGCAGTACTTC
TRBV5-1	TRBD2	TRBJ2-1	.	CASSPPGLATNEQFF	TGCGCCAGCAGCCCTCCGGGACTAGCGACTAATGAGCAGTTCTTC
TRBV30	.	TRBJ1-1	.	CAWRLGGSTEAFF	TGTGCCTGGAGATTGGGGGGGAGCACTGAAGCTTTCTTT